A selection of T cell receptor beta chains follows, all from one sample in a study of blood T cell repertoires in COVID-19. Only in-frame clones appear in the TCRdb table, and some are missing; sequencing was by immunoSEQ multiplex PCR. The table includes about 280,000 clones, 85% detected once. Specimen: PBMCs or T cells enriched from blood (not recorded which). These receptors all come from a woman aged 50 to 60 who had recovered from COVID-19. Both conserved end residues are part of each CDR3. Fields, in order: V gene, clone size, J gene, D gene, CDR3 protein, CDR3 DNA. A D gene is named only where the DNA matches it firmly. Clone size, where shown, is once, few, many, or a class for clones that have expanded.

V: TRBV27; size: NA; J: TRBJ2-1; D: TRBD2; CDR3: CASLPAGGQREQFF; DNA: TGTGCCAGCCTCCCGGCGGGGGGGCAACGAGAGCAGTTCTTC
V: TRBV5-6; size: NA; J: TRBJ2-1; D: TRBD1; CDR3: CASSERQGARFFHEQFF; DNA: TGTGCCAGCAGCGAAAGACAGGGGGCTAGGTTTTTCCATGAGCAGTTCTTC
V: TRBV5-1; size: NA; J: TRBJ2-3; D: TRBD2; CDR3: CASSSNSGMSTDTQYF; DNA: TGCGCCAGCAGCTCGAATAGCGGGATGAGCACAGATACGCAGTATTTT
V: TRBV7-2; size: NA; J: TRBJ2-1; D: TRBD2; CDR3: CASRFKASGRNEQFF; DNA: TGTGCCAGCAGATTTAAGGCTAGCGGAAGAAATGAGCAGTTCTTC
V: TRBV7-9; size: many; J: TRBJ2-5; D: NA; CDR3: CASSYSLSGRRGGETQYF; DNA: TGTGCCAGCAGCTACAGCCTGTCGGGGAGGAGGGGCGGGGAGACCCAGTACTTC
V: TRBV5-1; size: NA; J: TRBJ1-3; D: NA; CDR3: CASGEDRGTNTIYF; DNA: TGCGCCAGCGGGGAGGATCGGGGGACAAACACCATATATTTT
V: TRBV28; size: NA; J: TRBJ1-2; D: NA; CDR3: CASSLPLGTQLGYGYTF; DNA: TGTGCCAGCAGTTTACCCCTCGGGACTCAATTGGGCTATGGCTACACCTTC
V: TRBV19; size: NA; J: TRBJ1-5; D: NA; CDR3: CASSRLWGGNQPQHF; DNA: TGTGCCAGTAGTAGGCTATGGGGGGGCAATCAGCCCCAGCATTTT
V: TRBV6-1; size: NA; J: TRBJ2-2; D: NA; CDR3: CASSEDRTRAGAELFF; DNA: TGTGCCAGCAGTGAAGACCGGACAAGGGCAGGCGCGGAGCTGTTTTTT
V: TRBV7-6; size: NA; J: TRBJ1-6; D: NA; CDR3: CASSPSPPGELLGSPLHF; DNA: TGTGCCAGCAGCCCCTCCCCCCCAGGGGAGCTCCTGGGTTCACCCCTCCACTTT
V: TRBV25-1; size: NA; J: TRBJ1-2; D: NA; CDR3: CASSQNYGYTF; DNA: TGTGCCAGCAGCCAGAACTATGGCTACACCTTC
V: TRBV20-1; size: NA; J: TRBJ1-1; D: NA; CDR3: CSASLAEGNTEAFF; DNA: TGCAGTGCTAGTTTGGCAGAGGGGAACACTGAAGCTTTCTTT
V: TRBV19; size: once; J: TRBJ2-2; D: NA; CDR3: CASSLRVGTGELFF; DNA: TGTGCCAGTAGCCTGAGGGTGGGCACCGGGGAGCTGTTTTTT
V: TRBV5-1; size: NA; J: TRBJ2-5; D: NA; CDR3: CASSLGQVQETQYF; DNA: TGCGCCAGCAGCTTGGGACAGGTTCAAGAGACCCAGTACTTC
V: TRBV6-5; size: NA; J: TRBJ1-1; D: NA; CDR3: CASSRGQEAFF; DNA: TGTGCCAGCAGCCGAGGACAGGAAGCTTTCTTT
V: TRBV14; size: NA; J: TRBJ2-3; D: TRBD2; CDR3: CASSLSGGKTDTQYF; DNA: TGTGCCAGCAGCCTCAGCGGGGGGAAGACAGATACGCAGTATTTT
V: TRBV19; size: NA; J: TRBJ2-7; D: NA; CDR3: CASSNLYEQYF; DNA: TGTGCCAGTAGTAACTTATACGAGCAGTACTTC
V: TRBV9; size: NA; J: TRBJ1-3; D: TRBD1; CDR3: CASSVGDSYSGNTIYF; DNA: TGTGCCAGCAGCGTAGGGGACAGTTACTCTGGAAACACCATATATTTT
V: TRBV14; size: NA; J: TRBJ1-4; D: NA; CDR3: CASSQTNTPGRLFF; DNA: TGTGCCAGCAGCCAAACAAACACACCAGGGAGGCTGTTTTTT
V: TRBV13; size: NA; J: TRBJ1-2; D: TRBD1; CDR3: CASSLSTGGYKGYTF; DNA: TGTGCCAGCAGCCTATCAACAGGGGGCTATAAAGGCTACACCTTC
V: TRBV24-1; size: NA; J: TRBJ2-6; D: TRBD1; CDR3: CATSEHGTGAVSGANVLTF; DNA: TGTGCCACCAGTGAACACGGGACAGGGGCCGTCTCTGGGGCCAACGTCCTGACTTTC
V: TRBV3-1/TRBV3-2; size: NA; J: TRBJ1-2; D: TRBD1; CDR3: CASSQGRTGGAGGYTF; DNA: TGTGCCAGCAGCCAAGGGAGGACAGGGGGCGCCGGTGGCTACACCTTC
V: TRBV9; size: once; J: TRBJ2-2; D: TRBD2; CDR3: CASSVGSGGRTNTGELFF; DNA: TGTGCCAGCAGCGTAGGTAGCGGGGGCCGAACTAACACCGGGGAGCTGTTTTTT
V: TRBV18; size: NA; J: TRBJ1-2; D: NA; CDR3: CASSPGRNYGYTF; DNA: TGTGCCAGCTCACCGGGCAGAAACTATGGCTACACCTTC
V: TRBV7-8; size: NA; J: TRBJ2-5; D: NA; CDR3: CASSLGEEETQYF; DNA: TGTGCCAGCAGCTTAGGCGAAGAAGAGACCCAGTACTTC